One sample yielded the 17 T cell receptor beta chains listed below, sequenced in a study of cytomegalovirus exposure and HLA in healthy donors. The data were produced by immunoSEQ multiplex PCR, yet TCRdb's version contains in-frame clones alone and is incomplete. The data hold more than 140,000 clones, with about 88% observed a single time. Sequences were obtained from PBMCs. These receptor sequences come from a woman aged 18-35 years in good health and CMV-seropositive.

The chain couples TRBV27 to TRBJ2-1, with 8 bases fitting TRBD1. The CDR3 covers 13 residues. V gave up 5 bases and J gave up 7 bases; unmatched junction bases: 4. Germline V gene sequence: CDR1 MNHEY, CDR2 SMNVEV (reference sequence). The CDR3 here is CASSRDRPNEQFF. In DNA, the CDR3 is TGTGCCAGCAGTCGGGACAGGCCGAATGAGCAGTTCTTC.

V is TRBV28 and J is TRBJ2-2; 7 bases line up with TRBD2. V trimming: 7 bases; J trimming: 7 bases; junction bases outside the gene matches: 12. The CDR3 covers 15 residues. Germline V gives CDR1 MDHEN, CDR2 SYDVKM. In nucleotides, the CDR3 is TGTGCCAGCACCCGATGGTCGGGGGGAAACGGGGAGCTGTTTTTT. This translates into CASTRWSGGNGELFF.

The gene calls are TRBV9 and TRBJ1-2; TRBD1 agrees at 7 bases. This CDR3 has 16 amino acids. The V gene end was trimmed by 3 bases and the J gene end by 8 bases; junction bases not matched to a gene: 16. In germline, CDR1 is SGDLS, CDR2 YYNGEE. CDR3 nucleotide sequence: TGTGCCAGCAGCGGACACCCTAACAGGGGAGTAGGGGGCTACACCTTC. Its translation is CASSGHPNRGVGGYTF.

This clone has a single count. The chain couples TRBV5-6 to TRBJ2-5, with 9 bases identical to TRBD1. The V segment lost 2 bases and the J segment 4 bases; nucleotides outside the gene matches: 12. This CDR3 contains 17 residues. Germline assignment: CDR1 SGHDT and CDR2 YYEEEE. The CDR3 DNA sequence: TGTGCCAGCAGCTTAGGGTCGGGAGGACAGGGGATAGAGACCCAGTACTTC. Protein: CASSLGSGGQGIETQYF. Combining the CDR3 with reference TRBV5-6 and TRBJ2-5 gives the whole variable domain DAGVTQSPTHLIKTRGQQVTLRCSPKSGHDTVSWYQQALGQGPQFIFQYYEEEERQRGNFPDRFSGHQFPNYSSELNVNALLLGDSALYLCASSLGSGGQGIETQYFGPGTRLLVL.

J is TRBJ2-1 and V is TRBV19; TRBD1 matches at 7 bases. The CDR3 runs to 16 residues. Trimming removed 5 bases from V and 0 bases from J; junction bases left unmatched: 7. Germline loops: CDR1 LNHDA, CDR2 SQIVND (reference sequence). Here the CDR3 reads CASSPRTGSSYNEQFF. The CDR3 DNA follows: TGTGCCAGTAGTCCCCGGACAGGAAGCTCCTACAATGAGCAGTTCTTC.

In this sample, this clone is medium-sized (0.01 to 0.1%). The chain joins TRBV25-1 to TRBJ1-3, with TRBD1 as a possible D gene (6 bases). The V end was cut by 2 bases, the J end by 0 bases, with 14 bases between. Germline values: CDR1 MGHDK, CDR2 SYGVNS. The CDR3 is 17 residues long. The CDR3 DNA reads as TGTGCCAGCAGTGAAAGGACAGCCCAGGACTCTGGAAACACCATATATTTT. It is translated as CASSERTAQDSGNTIYF.

This clone is a singleton in its sample. V and J are TRBV28 and TRBJ1-5; D unresolved. Germline CDR1 is MDHEN and CDR2 is SYDVKM. This CDR3 is 16 amino acids long. The ends were cut back, 0 bases at V and 2 bases at J, with 11 bases in the middle. CDR3 nucleotides: TGTGCCAGCAGTTTATGGCGGTTAAGAGGCAATCAGCCCCAGCATTTT. Its translation is CASSLWRLRGNQPQHF.

The chain is built from TRBV5-4 and TRBJ2-5, with D tentatively TRBD2 (6 bases). Germline V lookup: CDR1 SGHNT, CDR2 YYREEE (reference sequence). The CDR3 is 14 amino acids. Trimming cost V 5 bases and J 4 bases, with 15 bases left between them. DNA of the CDR3: TGTGCCAGCAGAGAGGACTACTCCGGAGAGACCCAGTACTTC. Amino acid sequence: CASREDYSGETQYF.

The chain carries TRBV5-4 and TRBJ1-1; 8 nucleotides align to TRBD1. The germline CDR1 and CDR2 sequences are SGHNT and YYREEE (reference sequence). CDR3 size: 14 residues. V gave up 4 bases and J gave up 3 bases; unmatched junction bases: 5. In DNA, the CDR3 is TGTGCCAGCAGCCACAGGGGGTTGGACACTGAAGCTTTCTTT. This translates into CASSHRGLDTEAFF.

The chain carries TRBV7-6 and TRBJ2-7, with D tentatively TRBD1 (6 bases). The germline gives CDR1 SGHVS, CDR2 FNYEAQ. V dropped 3 bases and J dropped 6 bases, with 18 bases sitting between them. This CDR3 is built from 15 residues. In DNA form, the CDR3 reads TGTGCCAGCAGCTTGGGGCACAGGGAATCGGGCGAGCAGTACTTC. As protein: CASSLGHRESGEQYF.

The chain joins TRBV6-5 to TRBJ2-7; D might be TRBD1 (5 bases). V was clipped by 4 bases and J by 2 bases, with 9 bases between them. Looked up from germline, CDR1 is MNHEY and CDR2 is SVGAGI. The CDR3 sequence is 13 residues long. Here the CDR3 DNA reads TGTGCCAGCAGTTTTCGACAGACCTACGAGCAGTACTTC. Translating it yields CASSFRQTYEQYF.

V gene TRBV6-6 combines with J gene TRBJ2-7, with D perhaps TRBD2 (5 bases). Germline CDR1 MNHNY, CDR2 SVGAGI (reference sequence). The CDR3 totals 15 residues. The V end was cut by 0 bases, the J end by 6 bases, with 15 bases between. The CDR3 sequence is CASSYSPSGNLEQYF. The CDR3, as DNA: TGTGCCAGCAGTTACTCGCCGTCGGGGAACCTCGAGCAGTACTTC.

The gene calls are TRBV6-6 and TRBJ2-5; D is undetermined. V shed 8 bases and J shed 5 bases, with 15 bases lying between them. CDR3 length: 13 residues. CDR1 MNHNY and CDR2 SVGAGI come from the germline V gene (reference sequence). The CDR3 reads CASCHSPGETQYF. CDR3 nucleotides: TGTGCCAGCTGTCATTCACCCGGGGAGACCCAGTACTTC.

The chain is built from TRBV6-1 and TRBJ2-1; 7 bases are shared with TRBD2. The CDR3 runs to 13 residues. Trimming at V came to 7 bases and at J to 6 bases, leaving 6 bases not matched to a gene. Germline values: CDR1 MNHNS, CDR2 SASEGT. DNA for the CDR3: TGTGCCAGCAAGGCGGGAGACCTCAATGAGCAGTTCTTC. Its protein is CASKAGDLNEQFF.

The chain recombines TRBV5-1 with TRBJ2-1; D might be TRBD2 (6 bases). V was trimmed by 2 bases and J by 0 bases, leaving 18 bases between them. Germline loops: CDR1 SGHRS, CDR2 YFSETQ. The CDR3 has 18 amino acids. The CDR3 sequence is CASSFPETRGSSYNEQFF. As DNA, the CDR3 is TGCGCCAGCAGCTTCCCGGAGACTAGAGGTAGCTCCTACAATGAGCAGTTCTTC.

This clone was detected only once. Different DNA sequences within this sample yield the same CDR3. The rearrangement joins TRBV7-9 to TRBJ2-5, with 10 bases that match TRBD2. Germline trimming cut 2 bases from V and 4 bases from J; bases unmatched to any gene: 1. Germline V CDR1 and CDR2: SEHNR, FQNEAQ (reference sequence). CDR3 length equals 14 residues. The CDR3 protein is CASSLSSGGETQYF. The CDR3 DNA reads TGTGCCAGCAGCTTATCTAGCGGGGGAGAGACCCAGTACTTC.

The genes are TRBV9 and TRBJ2-2, with TRBD2 identical over 7 bases. CDR1 and CDR2 from the germline V gene are SGDLS and YYNGEE. The CDR3 loop spans 16 amino acids. Germline trimming cut 0 bases from V and 0 bases from J; bases unmatched to any gene: 2. The CDR3 region is CASSVALASNTGELFF. CDR3 nucleotides: TGTGCCAGCAGCGTAGCACTAGCGTCGAACACCGGGGAGCTGTTTTTT.